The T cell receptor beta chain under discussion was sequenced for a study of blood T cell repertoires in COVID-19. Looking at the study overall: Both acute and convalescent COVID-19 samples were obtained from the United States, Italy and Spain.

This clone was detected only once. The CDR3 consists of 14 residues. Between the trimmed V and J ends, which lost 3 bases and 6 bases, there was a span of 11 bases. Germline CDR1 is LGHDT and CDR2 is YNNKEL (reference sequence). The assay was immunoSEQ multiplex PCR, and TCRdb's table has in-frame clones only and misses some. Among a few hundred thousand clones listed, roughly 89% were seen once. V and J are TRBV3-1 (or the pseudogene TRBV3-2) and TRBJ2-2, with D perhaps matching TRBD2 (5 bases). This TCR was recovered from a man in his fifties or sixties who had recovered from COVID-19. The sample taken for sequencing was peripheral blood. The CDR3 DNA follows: TGTGCCAGCAGCCAGATAGTGGACTCCGGGGAGCTGTTTTTT. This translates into CASSQIVDSGELFF.